Shown below are 19 T cell receptor beta chains from a single sample sequenced in a study of STAT5B mutations in CD4+ large granular lymphocyte leukemia. Libraries were prepared by immunoSEQ multiplex PCR; TCRdb keeps only in-frame clonotypes and omits some of them. This sample has tens of thousands of clones, with 55% to 80% found just once. Material for sequencing was CD4+ T cells from blood buffy coats. These receptors were taken from a human donor in good health.

The chain is built from TRBV4-3 and TRBJ1-4; possibly TRBD1 for D (5 bases). The CDR3 extends over 15 amino acids. V lost 3 bases, J lost 8 bases, and 16 bases lay in between. CDR1 is LGHNA, CDR2 YSLEER, per germline. CDR3 nucleotides: TGCGCCAGCAGCCAGGGACGGGGACTTGGGGAAAAACTGTTTTTT. This codes for CASSQGRGLGEKLFF.

Only a few counts were recorded for this clone. The chain links TRBV20-1 to TRBJ1-1; D ambiguous. This CDR3 comprises 11 residues. Looked up from germline, CDR1 is DFQATT and CDR2 is SNEGSKA (reference sequence). Trimming removed 7 bases at V and 1 base at J, with 7 bases between. Here the CDR3 reads CSVMGNTEAFF. The CDR3 DNA sequence: TGCAGTGTCATGGGGAACACTGAAGCTTTCTTT.

The chain links TRBV19 to TRBJ1-6, with D possibly matching TRBD1 (5 bases). This CDR3 comprises 15 residues. From germline, CDR1 is LNHDA and CDR2 SQIVND (reference sequence). Trimming took 3 bases from V and 6 from J, leaving 12 bases between them. In nucleotides, the CDR3 is TGTGCCAGTAGTATTAGCAGAAGGGGTAATTCACCCCTCCACTTT. Translating gives CASSISRRGNSPLHF.

This clone was picked up a small number of times. The chain links TRBV5-1 to TRBJ2-1; D might be TRBD1 or TRBD2, each matching 5 bases. CDR1 and CDR2 from the germline V gene are SGHRS and YFSETQ. CDR3 length: 14 residues. V was clipped by 7 bases and J by 1 base, with 12 bases between them. The CDR3 reads CASGGSTSYNEQFF. In DNA, the CDR3 is TGCGCCAGCGGGGGATCTACATCCTACAATGAGCAGTTCTTC.

The gene calls are TRBV27 and TRBJ2-5, with 9 positions matching TRBD2. CDR1 and CDR2 from the germline V gene are MNHEY and SMNVEV (reference sequence). Germline trimming cut 2 bases from V and 3 bases from J; bases unmatched to any gene: 1. The CDR3 contains 14 residues. The CDR3 DNA sequence: TGTGCCAGCAGTTTAGTAGCGGGGGAAGAGACCCAGTACTTC. It encodes CASSLVAGEETQYF.

The V and J genes are TRBV6-1 and TRBJ1-4; D not resolved. Germline loops: CDR1 MNHNS, CDR2 SASEGT. The length of the CDR3 is 12 residues. V shed 5 bases and J shed 4 bases, with 5 bases lying between them. DNA for the CDR3: TGTGCCAGCAGTCTCGTTAATGAAAAACTGTTTTTT. Its translation is CASSLVNEKLFF.

The J gene is TRBJ2-7, the V gene TRBV6-5, with TRBD1 identical over 9 bases. The V gene end was trimmed by 6 bases and the J gene end by 5 bases; junction bases not matched to a gene: 8. The CDR3 is 14 residues long. The germline CDR1 and CDR2 sequences are MNHEY and SVGAGI. CDR3 in amino acids: CASRKGQGIHEQYF. CDR3 bases: TGTGCCAGCAGGAAAGGACAGGGGATCCACGAGCAGTACTTC.

This chain links TRBV4-1 with TRBJ2-3, with 7 bases fitting TRBD2. CDR1 is MGHRA and CDR2 is YSYEKL in the germline V gene. The CDR3 is 17 residues long. V lost 6 bases, J lost 2 bases, and 14 bases stayed unmatched. The CDR3 here is CASSRHALAENTDTQYF. CDR3 bases: TGCGCCAGCAGTCGACATGCCCTAGCGGAGAACACAGATACGCAGTATTTT.

This chain links TRBV11-2 with TRBJ2-7; 10 bases line up with TRBD2. V was clipped by 1 base and J by 0 bases; unmatched bases: 9. Germline loops: CDR1 SGHAT, CDR2 FQNNGV. CDR3 length equals 18 residues. The CDR3 protein is CASSLVRLAGARSYEQYF. In DNA form, the CDR3 reads TGTGCCAGCAGCTTAGTCCGCCTAGCGGGGGCTCGCTCCTACGAGCAGTACTTC. Together with reference TRBV11-2 and TRBJ2-7, the CDR3 gives the full variable domain: EAGVAQSPRYKIIEKRQSVAFWCNPISGHATLYWYQQILGQGPKLLIQFQNNGVVDDSQLPKDRFSAERLKGVDSTLKIQPAKLEDSAVYLCASSLVRLAGARSYEQYFGPGTRLTVT.

This clone was found a few times. The V gene is TRBV7-3, the J gene TRBJ1-6; D gene ambiguous. The V gene's germline CDR1 is SGHTA and CDR2 FQGTGA. This CDR3 is 13 amino acids long. The V end was cut by 2 bases, the J end by 9 bases, with 8 bases between. Here the CDR3 reads CASSLSEGSPLHF. The CDR3 DNA reads as TGTGCCAGCAGCTTATCTGAGGGTTCACCCCTCCACTTT.

The rearrangement uses TRBV19 and TRBJ1-6, with D perhaps matching TRBD1 (5 bases). This CDR3 spans 12 amino acids. Per the germline V gene, CDR1 is LNHDA and CDR2 is SQIVND (reference sequence). Trimming took 8 bases from V and 9 from J, leaving 11 bases between them. This CDR3 is CASGGNGSPLHF. DNA for the CDR3: TGTGCCAGTGGGGGAAACGGTTCACCCCTCCACTTT.

This clone has a single count. The chain links TRBV18 to TRBJ2-3; 9 nucleotides align to TRBD2. V lost 6 bases, J lost 6 bases, and 7 bases stayed unmatched. This CDR3 contains 14 residues. Germline assignment: CDR1 KGHSH and CDR2 LQKENI. CDR3 nucleotide sequence: TGTGCCAGCTCCCGTGGACTAGCGTCCGATACGCAGTATTTT. Its translation is CASSRGLASDTQYF.

The chain combines TRBV6-5 with TRBJ1-2; 7 nucleotides agree with TRBD1. Germline V gene sequence: CDR1 MNHEY, CDR2 SVGAGI. This CDR3 is 15 amino acids long. Unmatched junction bases numbered 9, after V lost 5 bases and J lost 3 bases. This CDR3 is CASSHRGYRDYGYTF. CDR3 nucleotide sequence: TGTGCCAGCAGTCACAGGGGCTATAGGGACTATGGCTACACCTTC.

The rearrangement uses TRBV7-2 and TRBJ1-2, with 10 positions matching TRBD1. CDR3 length: 15 amino acids. The germline CDR1 and CDR2 sequences are SGHTA and FQGNSA. The junction had 2 bases not matched to a gene; V was cut back by 0 bases and J by 4 bases. In DNA, the CDR3 is TGTGCCAGCAGCTTAGCTGGGACAGGGGCCTATGGCTACACCTTC. It specifies CASSLAGTGAYGYTF.

The chain is built from TRBV6-1 and TRBJ2-7; tentatively, D is TRBD1 (6 bases). The CDR3 contains 15 residues. The germline gives CDR1 MNHNS, CDR2 SASEGT. The V end lost 4 bases, the J end lost 1 base, and 14 bases lay between the germline ends. CDR3 region: CASSASGHGSYEQYF. The CDR3, as DNA: TGTGCCAGCAGTGCCTCGGGACACGGGTCCTACGAGCAGTACTTC.

About this clone itself: This specimen includes other DNA sequences encoding the same CDR3. The rearrangement uses TRBV4-3 and TRBJ2-2; TRBD1 matches at 8 bases. CDR1 and CDR2 (germline): LGHNA, YSLEER. With V trimmed by 0 bases and J by 5 bases, 5 bases remained unmatched. The CDR3 extends over 16 amino acids. CDR3 DNA: TGCGCCAGCAGCCAAGACAGGGGGCAGAATACCGGGGAGCTGTTTTTT. Encoded protein: CASSQDRGQNTGELFF.

V gene TRBV5-1 combines with J gene TRBJ1-5; D not resolved. This CDR3 spans 12 amino acids. Germline CDR1 is SGHRS and CDR2 is YFSETQ. CDR3 nucleotides: TGCACCTCAGACCTCAGCAATCAGCCCCAGCATTTT. Encoded protein: CTSDLSNQPQHF. Drawing the rest from reference TRBV5-1 and TRBJ1-5, the complete variable domain is KAGVTQTPRYLIKTRGQQVTLSCSPISGHRSVSWYQQTPGQGLQFLFEYFSETQRNKGNFPGRFSGRQFSNSRSEMNVSTLELGDSALYLCTSDLSNQPQHFGDGTRLSIL.

The rearrangement joins TRBV4-3 to TRBJ2-7, with 13 positions matching TRBD2. The ends lost 2 bases at V and 3 bases at J; junction bases unmatched: 1. This CDR3 spans 15 amino acids. The germline gives CDR1 LGHNA, CDR2 YSLEER. DNA of the CDR3: TGCGCCAGCAGCCAAAGACTAGCGGGGGGCTACGAGCAGTACTTC. It is translated as CASSQRLAGGYEQYF.

In DNA form, the CDR3 reads TGTGCCAGCAGCCAAGAAACGAGTGGGGGGGTCCCCGGGGAGCTGTTTTTT. Protein sequence: CASSQETSGGVPGELFF. This rearrangement joins TRBV4-2 to TRBJ2-2; 7 bases line up with TRBD2. V lost 0 bases to trimming and J lost 6 bases; unmatched junction nucleotides: 10. This CDR3 has 17 amino acids. Germline loops: CDR1 LGHNA, CDR2 YNFKEQ.